Described below is a single T cell receptor (beta chain) sequence and its context. There is no known antigen for this receptor. No base quality values were provided; no much bigger clone lies one nucleotide off. Libraries came from the immunoSEQ multiplex PCR assay. To provide template for TCR sequencing, every sample had RNA extracted and reverse transcribed into cDNA. First-strand cDNA was synthesized using SuperScript III with a 2:1 mix of oligo-dT and random hexamers. Amplification bias was assessed with a synthetic immune receptor repertoire, and residual bias was removed computationally. The paper's processing steps were these. Raw reads were preprocessed to remove errors, and CDR3 was defined by IMGT conventions from the conserved cysteine to phenylalanine. Clonality was computed as 1 minus the Shannon entropy, with the entropy normalized by log2 of the number of productive unique TCRs. Whether each scalp clone was CD4 or CD8 was inferred by checking scalp TCRbeta sequences against the CD4 and CD8 repertoires from sorted blood. TCRdb obtained this table from immuneACCESS and retained in-frame rearrangements with V and J assigned. These tables miss some clones; where compared with another copy, unresolved V genes account for less than half of the shortfall, and the remainder is unexplained. That table gives V, J and clone size, and the DNA gave D and trimming. This sample lists 150,000 to 200,000 clones; 50% to 65% were detected once. 14% of the sample is held by the ten biggest clonotypes.

This record belongs to a study of CD8+ T cells in alopecia areata (dated by TCRdb to 2017 to 2018). About the investigation overall: The treated patients took part in an open-label pilot trial in which moderate-to-severe alopecia areata was treated with oral tofacitinib at 5 to 10 mg twice daily. Tofacitinib was administered for 6 to 18 months, and 6 months of follow-up off drug were then conducted to assess delayed response and recurrence. Scalp clonality was compared among normal scalp (n=4), patchy alopecia areata scalp (n=8), and alopecia totalis/universalis scalp (n=8). Human TCRbeta sequencing covered scalp tissue and sorted CD4+ and CD8+ peripheral blood T cells from patchy and totalis/universalis alopecia areata patients and healthy controls. RNA was extracted with the PAXgene miRNA kit for fixed scalp, the miRNeasy kit for PBMCs, and the RNeasy kit for mouse skin. Patients on tofacitinib were biopsied at baseline and after 4 and 24 weeks of treatment, and several of the patients also had a later scalp biopsy. In treated patients, disease severity was measured using the SALT score, which gives the percentage of scalp surface area affected. Amplification of TCRbeta CDR3 regions was done by immunoSEQ multiplex PCR using 35 Vbeta forward primers and 13 Jbeta reverse primers. High-throughput TCRbeta sequencing was used to examine T cell clonal expansion in alopecia areata in both the C3H/HeJ mouse model and human patients. What the research found in general, with its limitations: Unlike mouse skin, where gammadelta T cells dominate, normal human skin contains resident alphabeta T cells that get sequenced too, which complicates analysis of the scalp TCR repertoire. Compared with normal scalp, lesional scalp had higher clonality and more expanded CD8+ clones, particularly in alopecia totalis/universalis, a pattern that suggests antigenic drive. TCR sequences shared between patients were less clear than in mice, possibly partly because of HLA diversity in the patient population. During tofacitinib treatment, many expanded lesional clones remained in scalp and blood, and this persistence may partly explain relapse after treatment is stopped. Tofacitinib significantly decreased scalp clonality and the number of expanded CD8+ clones among the top 100 scalp clones. The treated cohort was small, with a single nonresponder, so links between baseline CD8+ expansion and response need larger studies.

The time point label on this specimen signifies: 20 to 30 weeks on oral tofacitinib. The sample's treatment or condition label, decoded: oral pan-JAK inhibitor, 5-10 mg twice daily. Lesional scalp punch biopsies and peripheral blood were collected from alopecia areata patients. PBMCs were separated by density centrifugation and stained for CD3, CD4 and CD8, after which CD4+ and CD8+ T cells were sorted on a FACSAria. From V the trimming removes 0 bases and from J it removes 9 bases, while the gene matches leave 7 bases of the junction unaccounted for. The CDR3 starts with the cysteine, ends with the phenylalanine, and has 14 residues. Solely the CDR3 DNA is kept, with 42 bases framed from the first base. From the germline V gene (reference sequence), CDR1 is GTSNPN and CDR2 is SVGIG.

The specimen was CD4+ T cells sorted from blood, collected at week 24, from a patient treated with tofacitinib. This receptor was obtained from a human donor with alopecia areata. The receptor chain draws on TRBV30 and TRBJ2-1, with TRBD1 identical over 8 junction bases. CDR3 region: CAWSVSDRGGEQFF. Here is the DNA: TGTGCCTGGAGTGTAAGTGACAGGGGAGGTGAGCAGTTCTTC. With the portions outside the CDR3 filled from the reference TRBV30 and TRBJ2-1 genes, the complete variable region becomes SQTIHQWPATLVQPVGSPLSLECTVEGTSNPNLYWYRQAAGRGLQLLFYSVGIGQISSEVPQNLSASRPQDRQFILSSKKLLLSDSGFYLCAWSVSDRGGEQFFGPGTRLTVL.